The 2 T cell receptor beta chains presented below share a single source sample, sequenced in a study of blood T cells in healthy people across ages. Alongside a J-beta primer mix, a sample-barcoded 5' primer served in a second PCR lasting about 7 to 12 cycles. MiXCR, applied by TCRdb to the 5' RACE reads, yields one record per CDR3 protein. The sample records about 1.5 million distinct CDR3 sequences, approximately 42% being singletons. What was sequenced was blood. Every receptor here comes from a woman aged 18-35 years in good health.

The rearrangement links TRBV27 to TRBJ1-1; weak D call: TRBD1 (6 bases). Trimming pared 6 bases from V and 4 bases from J, leaving 12 bases between. The V gene's germline CDR1 is MNHEY and CDR2 SMNVEV (reference sequence). This CDR3 contains 13 residues. This chain's CDR3 is CASRQQGGTEAFF. DNA of the CDR3: TGTGCCAGCAGGCAACAGGGAGGCACTGAAGCTTTCTTT.

The chain combines TRBV20-1 with TRBJ1-5; 8 bases match TRBD1. This CDR3 region has 17 residues. CDR1 and CDR2 (germline): DFQATT, SNEGSKA (reference sequence). Germline trimming cut 4 bases from V and 1 base from J; bases unmatched to any gene: 12. The CDR3 loop reads CSATRTGRSWSNQPQHF. The DNA for the CDR3 is TGCAGTGCTACCAGGACAGGGCGTTCGTGGAGCAATCAGCCCCAGCATTTT.